What follows are 19 T cell receptor beta chains derived from one specimen sequenced in a study of CD8+ T cells in alopecia areata. Regarding treatment: oral pan-JAK inhibitor, 5-10 mg twice daily. Extraction and reverse transcription of RNA yielded cDNA as the sequencing template. Some clones are missing from TCRdb's copy, which holds only in-frame ones; the method was immunoSEQ multiplex PCR. The sample yields tens of thousands of clones, just over 45% seen once. Specimen: CD8+ T cells sorted from blood, collected around week 37, from a patient treated with tofacitinib. The receptors shown here come from a human donor with alopecia areata.

This clone has more than one count but fewer than ten. The gene calls are TRBV27 and TRBJ2-2; a weak D match, TRBD1 (6 bases). V gave up 4 bases and J gave up 6 bases, with 15 bases separating them. The length of the CDR3 is 15 residues. Looked up from germline, CDR1 is MNHEY and CDR2 is SMNVEV (reference sequence). CDR3: CASSSGFRGSGELFF. The CDR3 nucleotides read TGTGCCAGCAGTTCAGGATTCAGGGGTTCCGGGGAGCTGTTTTTT.

The gene calls are TRBV25-1 and TRBJ1-2; tentative D call: TRBD1 (5 bases). In germline, CDR1 is MGHDK, CDR2 SYGVNS. The CDR3 extends over 14 amino acids. V lost 2 bases, J lost 4 bases, and 11 bases lay in between. Here the CDR3 DNA reads TGTGCCAGCAGTGAACCCCAGGGTGGCTATGGCTACACCTTC. Amino acids: CASSEPQGGYGYTF.

The CDR3 region has the DNA TGTGCCAGCAGTGAAGGGGCACATGGGAATCAGCCCCAGCATTTT. Translating gives CASSEGAHGNQPQHF. The rearrangement joins TRBV2 to TRBJ1-5; unclear D gene. V gave up 1 base and J gave up 4 bases, with 11 bases separating them. The CDR3 length is 15 residues. Germline lookup yields CDR1 SNHLY and CDR2 FYNNEI.

The V gene is TRBV27, the J gene TRBJ2-3; D remains ambiguous. Germline V lookup: CDR1 MNHEY, CDR2 SMNVEV (reference sequence). The CDR3 is 17 amino acids. V lost 0 bases, J lost 4 bases, and 17 bases lay in between. CDR3 nucleotides: TGTGCCAGCAGTTTATCGGCTCCGGGCTCCACTGCAGATACGCAGTATTTT. Its protein is CASSLSAPGSTADTQYF.

This clone was counted once. V usage is TRBV9 and J usage is TRBJ1-2; D may be TRBD1 (6 bases). The ends were cut back, 3 bases at V and 8 bases at J, with 20 bases in the middle. CDR1 and CDR2 from the germline V gene are SGDLS and YYNGEE. The CDR3 is 15 amino acids. CDR3 DNA: TGTGCCAGCAGCGAGGCAGGGGCCCCAGGTCAGGGCTACACCTTC. It is translated as CASSEAGAPGQGYTF.

This clone was observed a handful of times. This rearrangement joins TRBV2 to TRBJ1-1; TRBD1 might be the D (6 bases). CDR1 SNHLY and CDR2 FYNNEI come from the germline V gene. This CDR3 is 13 amino acids long. The ends were cut back, 11 bases at V and 5 bases at J, with 18 bases in the middle. Here the CDR3 DNA reads TGTGCCGGACTGGAGGAAGGGGGGACTGAAGCTTTCTTT. Translation gives CAGLEEGGTEAFF.

The chain combines TRBV2 with TRBJ2-7, with D unclear. CDR1 and CDR2 from the germline V gene are SNHLY and FYNNEI. The CDR3 contains 12 residues. The V end was cut by 6 bases, the J end by 5 bases, with 11 bases between. CDR3 DNA: TGTGCCAGCAGCGGAAGTCTACACGAGCAGTACTTC. Translation: CASSGSLHEQYF.

J is TRBJ2-1 and V is TRBV29-1; a weak D match, TRBD2 (7 bases). There are 14 residues in the CDR3. Germline CDR1 SQVTM, CDR2 ANQGSEA. The ends were cut back, 5 bases at V and 2 bases at J, with 13 bases in the middle. Here the CDR3 DNA reads TGCAGCGTTTCCGGCGGGGGCACCTACAATGAGCAGTTCTTC. Encoded protein: CSVSGGGTYNEQFF.

The genes are TRBV9 and TRBJ2-5; 8 nucleotides line up with TRBD1. The J call is uncertain, as TRBJ2-7 better fits the DNA end. The CDR3 sequence is 15 residues long. CDR1 is SGDLS and CDR2 is YYNGEE in the germline V gene. The CDR3 here is CASSFPGQGLYEQYF. CDR3 nucleotides: TGTGCCAGCAGTTTCCCCGGACAGGGCCTCTACGAGCAGTACTTC.

The rearrangement links TRBV9 to TRBJ2-7, with D perhaps matching TRBD1 (5 bases). CDR1 is SGDLS, CDR2 YYNGEE, per germline. The CDR3 sequence is 15 residues long. V lost 3 bases and J 1 base, leaving 14 bases between the germline ends. The CDR3 DNA reads TGTGCCAGCAGCGCCTCAGACAGTTTATCCTACGAGCAGTACTTC. Translated: CASSASDSLSYEQYF.

This clone is medium-sized (0.01 to 0.1%) in the sample. This sequence joins TRBV28 and TRBJ2-7, with D maybe TRBD2 (6 bases). Germline assignment: CDR1 MDHEN and CDR2 SYDVKM. The CDR3 loop spans 13 amino acids. Trimming took off 1 base at V and 8 bases at J, with 12 bases between the two ends. The CDR3 protein is CASSLSSSEKQYF. In DNA, the CDR3 is TGTGCCAGCAGTTTATCCTCTAGCGAGAAGCAGTACTTC. The complete variable domain, with remaining parts taken from reference TRBV28 and TRBJ2-7, reads DVKVTQSSRYLVKRTGEKVFLECVQDMDHENMFWYRQDPGLGLRLIYFSYDVKMKEKGDIPEGYSVSREKKERFSLILESASTNQTSMYLCASSLSSSEKQYFGPGTRLTVT.

This clone was seen more than once but under ten times. A read error is likely, as this CDR3 ends without the conserved phenylalanine or tryptophan. The CDR3 DNA sequence: TGTGCCTGGAGTCCAGGGAGCACAGATACGCAGTATCTT. As protein: CAWSPGSTDTQYL. This sequence joins TRBV30 and TRBJ2-3; possibly TRBD1 for D (5 bases). Trimming left V 2 bases short and J 0 bases short, with 6 bases between. The CDR3 runs 13 residues. Per the germline V gene, CDR1 is GTSNPN and CDR2 is SVGIG (reference sequence).

This clone was picked up a small number of times. The chain links TRBV4-1 to TRBJ1-5; 10 nucleotides match TRBD1. V lost 4 bases and J lost 5; bases outside the gene matches: 2. Germline V gene data show CDR1 as MGHRA and CDR2 as YSYEKL. The CDR3 loop spans 14 amino acids. The CDR3 sequence is CASSPGQGDQPQHF. For the CDR3, the DNA is TGCGCCAGCAGCCCTGGACAGGGGGATCAGCCCCAGCATTTT.

The CDR3 region has the DNA TGTGCCAGCCGACGGACAGGGGGTACAGATACGCAGTATTTT. This sequence encodes CASRRTGGTDTQYF. V usage is TRBV11-2 and J usage is TRBJ2-3, with 10 positions matching TRBD1. Germline V gene lookup returns CDR1 SGHAT and CDR2 FQNNGV. The trim removed 8 bases at V and 3 bases at J, leaving 5 bases unmatched. The CDR3 spans 14 residues.

The rearrangement links TRBV6-8 to TRBJ1-4; the match to TRBD1 covers 12 bases. The CDR3 contains 18 residues. The V segment lost 9 bases and the J segment 2 bases; nucleotides outside the gene matches: 13. Germline CDR1 reads MNHGY; CDR2 reads SAAAGT. The CDR3 nucleotides are TGTGCCAGTTCCAGGGACAGGGGGCCGTCCGCGACTAATGAAAAACTGTTTTTT. It translates to CASSRDRGPSATNEKLFF.

The chain is built from TRBV11-2 and TRBJ1-1; possible D gene TRBD1, 5 bases. V shed 7 bases and J shed 3 bases, with 9 bases lying between them. This CDR3 region has 12 residues. Germline CDR1 and CDR2: SGHAT and FQNNGV. CDR3 in amino acids: CASMLGDTEAFF. The CDR3 bases are TGTGCCAGCATGCTGGGGGACACTGAAGCTTTCTTT.

This clone was detected a few times. This chain connects TRBV29-1 to TRBJ1-2; D not resolved. Trimming shortened V by 2 bases and J by 2 bases, and 9 bases separated the two germline ends. Germline CDR1 SQVTM, CDR2 ANQGSEA. This CDR3 spans 13 amino acids. CDR3 amino acids: CSVEHPQNYGYTF. DNA of the CDR3: TGCAGCGTTGAACACCCACAGAACTATGGCTACACCTTC.

This clone occurred once. The chain combines TRBV10-3 with TRBJ1-1; 10 bases map to TRBD1. The CDR3 consists of 15 residues. Germline V gene lookup returns CDR1 ENHRY and CDR2 SYGVKD. J gave up 3 bases and V 0 bases, and 1 base lay outside the gene matches. The CDR3 DNA is TGTGCCATCAGTGAGTCCGGACAGGGGGACACTGAAGCTTTCTTT. It encodes CAISESGQGDTEAFF.

This clone showed up just a few times. CDR3: CASSFTDSNQPQHF. Here the CDR3 DNA reads TGTGCCAGCAGTTTCACAGATAGCAATCAGCCCCAGCATTTT. V usage is TRBV27 and J usage is TRBJ1-5; no clear D gene. The germline gives CDR1 MNHEY, CDR2 SMNVEV (reference sequence). V lost 3 bases and J 0 bases, leaving 6 bases between the germline ends. This CDR3 contains 14 residues.